The TCR beta chain described here comes from a study of shared clonotypes between healthy human individuals. Study-wide background: Per donor, CD8 memory used one plate, CD8 naive used two, CD4 memory used three and CD4 naive used three.

Sequencing was performed with immunoSEQ multiplex PCR; in TCRdb, only in-frame clones are kept and a portion is missing. The sample shows about 2.2 million clones, about 92% of them seen only once. The CDR3 covers 12 residues. Germline V gene data show CDR1 as SGHDT and CDR2 as YYEEEE. The ends were cut back, 4 bases at V and 6 bases at J, with 10 bases in the middle. CD8 cells regarded as naive lacked CD45RO, were positively chosen for CCR7, and omitted terminally differentiated effector memory CD45RA+ cells. Sequencing was performed on naive CD8+ T cells from PBMCs. This receptor was identified in a man younger than 35 in good health. Some clones in this sample may be carry-over from other donors' samples. V usage is TRBV5-6 and J usage is TRBJ1-2; D perhaps matches TRBD1 (5 bases). The CDR3 DNA follows: TGTGCCAGCAGCACCGGGACTAATGGCTACACCTTC. Its translation: CASSTGTNGYTF.